The source of this T cell receptor (beta chain) is a study of early T cells in non-severe SARS-CoV-2 infection. Study summary: Chains were not paired, and sequencing was done on bulk RNA from unsorted whole blood.

Individual cDNA molecules each received unique molecular identifiers attached to them. TCRdb called the 5' RACE reads again in MiXCR, with one record for every CDR3 protein. The sample lists tens of thousands of distinct CDR3 sequences; 12% were seen once. Findings and caveats of the study: The study's VDJdb matching favored anti-spike CD8 responses and missed private and CD4 specificities.

The CDR3 totals 13 residues. Germline CDR1 is SGHDN and CDR2 is FVKESK. Trimming stripped 4 bases from V and 9 bases from J, with 14 bases between. The sample holds many counts of this clonotype. As yet, its antigen is unknown. The TCR originated in an adult who was a healthcare worker with PCR-confirmed SARS-CoV-2 infection or an uninfected control (not recorded which). Sequenced sample: whole blood. The J gene is TRBJ2-3, the V gene TRBV14, with D tentatively TRBD1 (6 bases). CDR3 protein: CASSRAGARTQYF. The CDR3 DNA reads as TGTGCCAGCAGCCGAGCAGGGGCGAGGACGCAGTATTTT.